This TCR beta chain stems from a study of blood T cell repertoires in COVID-19. The CDR3 length is 16 residues. Per the original data handling: For nucleated cells, counts were estimated from reference gene primer amplification. Clones were sequenced by immunoSEQ multiplex PCR, and TCRdb holds only the in-frame ones, with some missing. V and J calls and clone size are those listed in that table; D and trimming were worked out from the DNA. The top ten clones hold 8.4% of a sample with about 140,000 clones, around 86% of them seen once. In this sample, this clone turned up once. The specimen sequenced was peripheral blood. This chain links TRBV7-5 with TRBJ2-3; the D call of TRBD1 is as the table states it, not checked on the DNA. TRBV7-5 is a known pseudogene. This TCR was sampled from a woman between 55 and 75 years old with active or convalescent COVID-19. The CDR3 DNA reads as TGTGCCAGAAGCTTAAAGGCGACAGCAGTTACAGATACGCAGTATTTT. Its translation is CARSLKATAVTDTQYF.